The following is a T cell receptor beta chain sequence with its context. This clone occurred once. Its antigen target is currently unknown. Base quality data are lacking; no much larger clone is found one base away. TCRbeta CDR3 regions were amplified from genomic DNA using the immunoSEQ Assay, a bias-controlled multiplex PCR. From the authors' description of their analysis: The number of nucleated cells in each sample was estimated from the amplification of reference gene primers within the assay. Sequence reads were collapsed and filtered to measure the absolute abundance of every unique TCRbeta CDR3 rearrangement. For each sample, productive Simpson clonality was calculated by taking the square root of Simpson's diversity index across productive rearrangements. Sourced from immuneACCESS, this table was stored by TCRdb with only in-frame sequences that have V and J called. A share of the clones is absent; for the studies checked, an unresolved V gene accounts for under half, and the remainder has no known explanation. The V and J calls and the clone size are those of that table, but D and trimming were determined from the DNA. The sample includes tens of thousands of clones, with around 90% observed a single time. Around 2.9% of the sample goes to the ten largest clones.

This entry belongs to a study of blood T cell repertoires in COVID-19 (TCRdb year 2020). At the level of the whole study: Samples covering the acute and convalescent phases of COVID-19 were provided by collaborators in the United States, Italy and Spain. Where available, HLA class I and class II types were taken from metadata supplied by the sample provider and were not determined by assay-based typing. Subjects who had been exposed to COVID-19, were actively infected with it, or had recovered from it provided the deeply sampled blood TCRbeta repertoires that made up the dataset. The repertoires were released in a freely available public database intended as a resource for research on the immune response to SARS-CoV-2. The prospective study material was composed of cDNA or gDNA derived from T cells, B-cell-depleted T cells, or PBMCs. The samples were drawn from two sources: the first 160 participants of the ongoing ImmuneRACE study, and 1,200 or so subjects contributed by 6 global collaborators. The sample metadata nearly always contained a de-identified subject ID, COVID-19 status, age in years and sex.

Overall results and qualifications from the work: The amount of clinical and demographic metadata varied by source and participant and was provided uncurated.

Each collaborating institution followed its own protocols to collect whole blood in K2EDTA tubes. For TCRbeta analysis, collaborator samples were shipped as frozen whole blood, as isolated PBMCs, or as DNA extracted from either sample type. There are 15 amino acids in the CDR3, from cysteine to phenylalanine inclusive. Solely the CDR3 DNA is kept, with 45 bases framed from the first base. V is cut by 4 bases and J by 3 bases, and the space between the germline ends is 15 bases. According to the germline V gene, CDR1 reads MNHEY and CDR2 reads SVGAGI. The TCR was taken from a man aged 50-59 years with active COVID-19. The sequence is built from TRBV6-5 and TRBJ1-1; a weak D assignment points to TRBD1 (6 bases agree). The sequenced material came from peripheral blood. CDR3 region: CASSSTTQGDTEAFF. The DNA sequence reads TGTGCCAGCAGTTCCACGACACAGGGAGACACTGAAGCTTTCTTT.